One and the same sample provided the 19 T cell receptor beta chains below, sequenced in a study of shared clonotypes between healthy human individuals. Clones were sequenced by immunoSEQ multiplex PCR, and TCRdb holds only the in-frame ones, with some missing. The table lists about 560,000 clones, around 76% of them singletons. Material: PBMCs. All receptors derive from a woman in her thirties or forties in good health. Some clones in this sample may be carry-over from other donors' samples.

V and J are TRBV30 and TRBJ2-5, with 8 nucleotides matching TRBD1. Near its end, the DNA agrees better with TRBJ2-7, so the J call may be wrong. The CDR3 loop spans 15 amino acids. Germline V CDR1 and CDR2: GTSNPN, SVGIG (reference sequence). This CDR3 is CAWRAQDRVPYEQYF. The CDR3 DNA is TGTGCCTGGAGGGCGCAGGACAGGGTACCCTACGAGCAGTACTTC.

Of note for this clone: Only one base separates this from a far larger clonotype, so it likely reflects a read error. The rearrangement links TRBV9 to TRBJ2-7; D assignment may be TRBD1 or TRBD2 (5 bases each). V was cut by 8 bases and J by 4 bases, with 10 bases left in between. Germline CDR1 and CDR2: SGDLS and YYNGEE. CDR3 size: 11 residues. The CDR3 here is CASGREYEQYF. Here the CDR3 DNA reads TGTGCCAGTGGCAGGGAGTACGAGCAGTACTTC.

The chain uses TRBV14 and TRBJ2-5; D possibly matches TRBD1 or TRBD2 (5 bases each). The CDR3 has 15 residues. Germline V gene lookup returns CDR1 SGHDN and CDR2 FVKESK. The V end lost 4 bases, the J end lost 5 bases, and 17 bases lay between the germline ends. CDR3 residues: CASSRGAGGGETQYF. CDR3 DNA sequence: TGTGCCAGCAGCCGTGGGGCCGGTGGCGGGGAGACCCAGTACTTC.

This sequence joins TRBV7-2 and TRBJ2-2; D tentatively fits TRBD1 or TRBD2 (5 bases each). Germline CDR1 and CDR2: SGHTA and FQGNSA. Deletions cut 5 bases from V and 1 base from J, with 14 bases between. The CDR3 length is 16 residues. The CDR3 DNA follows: TGTGCCAGCAGCGGGGTGGGGGAACAGAACACCGGGGAGCTGTTTTTT. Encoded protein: CASSGVGEQNTGELFF.

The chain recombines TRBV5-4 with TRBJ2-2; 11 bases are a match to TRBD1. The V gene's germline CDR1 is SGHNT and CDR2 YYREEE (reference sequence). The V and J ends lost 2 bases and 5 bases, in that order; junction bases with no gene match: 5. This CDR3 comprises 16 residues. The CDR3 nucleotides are TGTGCCAGCAGCTTAAGGACAGGGGGCCGAACCGGGGAGCTGTTTTTT. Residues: CASSLRTGGRTGELFF.

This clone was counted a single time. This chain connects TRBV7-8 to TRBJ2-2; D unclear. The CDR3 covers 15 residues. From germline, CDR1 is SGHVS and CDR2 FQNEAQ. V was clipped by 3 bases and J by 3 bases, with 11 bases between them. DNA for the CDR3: TGTGCCAGCAGCTTTATCTTAGCTGACACCGGGGAGCTGTTTTTT. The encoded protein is CASSFILADTGELFF.

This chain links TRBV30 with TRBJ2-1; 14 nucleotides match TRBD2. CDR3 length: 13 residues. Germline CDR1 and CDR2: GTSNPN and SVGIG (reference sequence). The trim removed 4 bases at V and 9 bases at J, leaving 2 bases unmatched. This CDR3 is CAWMGLAGVEQFF. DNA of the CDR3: TGTGCCTGGATGGGACTAGCGGGAGTTGAGCAGTTCTTC.

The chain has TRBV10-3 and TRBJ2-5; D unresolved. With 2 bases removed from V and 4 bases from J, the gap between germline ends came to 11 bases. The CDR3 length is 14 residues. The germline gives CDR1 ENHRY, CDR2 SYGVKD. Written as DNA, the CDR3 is TGTGCCATCAGTGAGAGGATAGTCGGAGAGACCCAGTACTTC. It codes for CAISERIVGETQYF.

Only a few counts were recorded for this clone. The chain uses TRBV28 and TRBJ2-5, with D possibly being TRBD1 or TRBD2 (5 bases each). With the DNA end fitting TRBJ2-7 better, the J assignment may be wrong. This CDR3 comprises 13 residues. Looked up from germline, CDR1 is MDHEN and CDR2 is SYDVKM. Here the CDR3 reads CASRRGRQYEQYF. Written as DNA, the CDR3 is TGTGCCAGCCGCCGGGGCAGGCAGTACGAGCAGTACTTC.

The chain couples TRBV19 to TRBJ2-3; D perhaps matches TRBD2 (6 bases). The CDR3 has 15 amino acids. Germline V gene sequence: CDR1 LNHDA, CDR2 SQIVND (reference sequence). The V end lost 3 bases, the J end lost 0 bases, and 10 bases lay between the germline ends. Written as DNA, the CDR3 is TGTGCCAGTAGTATGTGGCGGGGAAGCACAGATACGCAGTATTTT. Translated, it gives CASSMWRGSTDTQYF. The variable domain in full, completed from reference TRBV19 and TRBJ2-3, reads DGGITQSPKYLFRKEGQNVTLSCEQNLNHDAMYWYRQDPGQGLRLIYYSQIVNDFQKGDIAEGYSVSREKKESFPLTVTSAQKNPTAFYLCASSMWRGSTDTQYFGPGTRLTVL.

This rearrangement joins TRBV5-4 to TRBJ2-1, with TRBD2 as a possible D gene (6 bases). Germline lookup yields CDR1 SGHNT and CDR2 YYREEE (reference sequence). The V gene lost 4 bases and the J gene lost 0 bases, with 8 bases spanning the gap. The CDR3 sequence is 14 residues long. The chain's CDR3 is CASSGSGSYNEQFF. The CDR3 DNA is TGTGCCAGCAGCGGTAGCGGCTCCTACAATGAGCAGTTCTTC. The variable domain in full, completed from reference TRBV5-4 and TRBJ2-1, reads ETGVTQSPTHLIKTRGQQVTLRCSSQSGHNTVSWYQQALGQGPQFIFQYYREEENGRGNFPPRFSGLQFPNYSSELNVNALELDDSALYLCASSGSGSYNEQFFGPGTRLTVL.

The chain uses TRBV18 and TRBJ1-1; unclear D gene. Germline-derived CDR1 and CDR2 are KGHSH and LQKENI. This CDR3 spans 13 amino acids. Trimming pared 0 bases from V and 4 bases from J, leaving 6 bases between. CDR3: CASSPPGCTEAFF. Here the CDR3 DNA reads TGTGCCAGCTCACCACCCGGGTGCACTGAAGCTTTCTTT.

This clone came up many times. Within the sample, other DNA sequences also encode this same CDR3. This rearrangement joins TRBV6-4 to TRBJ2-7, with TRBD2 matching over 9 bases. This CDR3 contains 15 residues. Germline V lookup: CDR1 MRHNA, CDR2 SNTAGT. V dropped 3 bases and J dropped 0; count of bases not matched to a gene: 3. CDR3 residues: CASSEIAGDSYEQYF. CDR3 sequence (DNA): TGTGCCAGCAGTGAAATAGCGGGAGACTCCTACGAGCAGTACTTC.

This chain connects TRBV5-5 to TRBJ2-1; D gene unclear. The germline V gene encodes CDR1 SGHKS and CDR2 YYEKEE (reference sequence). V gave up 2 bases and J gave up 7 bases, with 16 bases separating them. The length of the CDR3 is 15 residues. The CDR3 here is CASSLEVWSGNEQFF. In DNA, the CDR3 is TGTGCCAGCAGCTTAGAGGTCTGGAGTGGGAATGAGCAGTTCTTC.

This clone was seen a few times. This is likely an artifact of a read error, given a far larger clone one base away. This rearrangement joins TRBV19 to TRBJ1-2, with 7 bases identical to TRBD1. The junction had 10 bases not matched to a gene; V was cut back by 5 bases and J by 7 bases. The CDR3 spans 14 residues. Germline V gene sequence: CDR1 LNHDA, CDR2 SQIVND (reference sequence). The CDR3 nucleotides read TGTGCCAGTAGTTGGGGCGGACAGGTACTTGGCTACACCTTC. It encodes CASSWGGQVLGYTF.

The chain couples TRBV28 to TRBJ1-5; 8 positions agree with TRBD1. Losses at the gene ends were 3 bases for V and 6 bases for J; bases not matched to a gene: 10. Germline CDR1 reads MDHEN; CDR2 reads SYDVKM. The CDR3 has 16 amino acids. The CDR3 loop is CASSLGQGARSQPQHF. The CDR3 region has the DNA TGTGCCAGCAGTTTGGGGCAGGGGGCACGTAGTCAGCCCCAGCATTTT.

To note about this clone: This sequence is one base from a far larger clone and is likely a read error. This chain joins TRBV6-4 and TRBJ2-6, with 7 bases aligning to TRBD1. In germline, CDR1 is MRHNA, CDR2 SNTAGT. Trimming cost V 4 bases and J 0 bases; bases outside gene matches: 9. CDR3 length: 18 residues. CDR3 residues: CASSGAAGGSSGANVLTF. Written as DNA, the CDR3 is TGTGCCAGCAGTGGGGCGGCAGGGGGAAGCTCTGGGGCCAACGTCCTGACTTTC.

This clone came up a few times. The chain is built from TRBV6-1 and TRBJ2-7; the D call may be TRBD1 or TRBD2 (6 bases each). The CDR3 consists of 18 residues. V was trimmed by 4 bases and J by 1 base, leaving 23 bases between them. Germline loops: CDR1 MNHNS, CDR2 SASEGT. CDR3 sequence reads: CASSGRENRAIPSYEQYF. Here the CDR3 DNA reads TGTGCCAGCAGTGGACGGGAGAACAGGGCCATCCCTTCCTACGAGCAGTACTTC.

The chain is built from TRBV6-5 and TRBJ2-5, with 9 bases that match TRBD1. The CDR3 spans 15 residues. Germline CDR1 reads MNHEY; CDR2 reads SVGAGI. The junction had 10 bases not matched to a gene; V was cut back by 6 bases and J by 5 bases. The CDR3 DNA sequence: TGTGCCAGCAGACTCAACAGGGGGCGAACGGAGACCCAGTACTTC. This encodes CASRLNRGRTETQYF.